This T cell receptor beta chain was sequenced for a study of OX40 agonist ivuxolimab in advanced cancers. Regarding the study in general: Ivuxolimab was an agonistic, fully human IgG2 monoclonal antibody directed against OX40 (CD134), a costimulatory receptor. Peripheral TCRbeta sequencing aimed to test whether ivuxolimab altered TCR sequence diversity and caused clonal T-cell expansion. A male proportion of 82.7% and a mean age of about 60 years, ranging from roughly 23 to 80, were recorded for the dose-escalation cohort. Of the roughly 51 patients in dose escalation, some 20 had hepatocellular carcinoma, approximately 15 had melanoma, 9 had renal cell carcinoma and 9 had head and neck cancer. Prior anti-PD-1, anti-PD-L1 or anti-CTLA-4 therapy was permitted, and checkpoint inhibitors had been received by 30% to 40% of dose-escalation patients. The paper covers the monotherapy dose-escalation part of the phase I ivuxolimab trial, which included N ≈ 57 patients. Intravenous ivuxolimab was administered to patients every 2 weeks at six dose levels: 0.01, 0.1, 0.3, 1.5, 3 and 10 mg/kg. Partial responses were achieved by three dose-escalation patients, of whom one had hepatocellular carcinoma and two had cutaneous melanoma.

About this clone: This clone's antigen is unknown. The sample holds no much larger clone one base away, and base qualities are not on file.

The trial excluded patients who had a history of autoimmune disease or who were on systemic immunosuppression. Peripheral blood for TCR sequencing was collected from all dose cohorts at baseline, on cycle 4 day 1, and on cycle 7 day 1. The samples were drawn from a first-in-human, open-label, multicenter phase I dose-escalation trial of ivuxolimab. Adults with locally advanced or metastatic melanoma, renal cell, hepatocellular, or head and neck squamous cell carcinoma were enrolled in the trial. Before TCR sequencing, CD4+ and CD8+ T cells were separately sorted from peripheral blood. Paper-wide results and their limitations: At doses from 0.1 to 3.0 mg/kg, clonal expansion was seen in both CD4+ and CD8+ blood T cells between baseline and week 6. Partial responders in the 0.1-3.0 mg/kg groups had among the lowest normalized peripheral clonal expansion, especially among CD8+ T cells. After ivuxolimab, CD8+ T cells had more expanded clones than CD4+ T cells on average. Low levels of normalized T-cell clonal expansion were also seen in some patients who did not respond. The antigen specificity of the clonally expanded peripheral T cells was not determined.

Genomic DNA was extracted from sorted cells for sequencing of the TCRbeta CDR3 region. The immunoSEQ Assay was used to sequence the TCRbeta CDR3 regions. TCRdb provides this immuneACCESS table in a form limited to in-frame rearrangements. Some clones are lacking; in checked studies, under half of them reflect an unresolved V gene, and why the rest are absent is not known. The sample table lists about 15,000 clones, more than 75% of them with a count of one. The top ten hold 6.5% to 8% of the sample. The germline V gene supplies CDR1 KGHSH and CDR2 LQKENI. From cysteine to phenylalanine, the CDR3 is 15 amino acids long. Left in the record is the CDR3 DNA by itself, 45 bases read in frame from the first base. For this chain, trimming is 3 bases at the V end and 4 bases at the J end, and the number of junction bases without a gene match is 4.

This chain joins TRBV18 to TRBJ2-3; 10 bases in the junction line up with TRBD2. The clonotype was recovered from an adult with an advanced solid tumor such as melanoma, head and neck, liver or kidney cancer. This sample comprised CD4+ or CD8+ T cells sorted from blood, obtained in a trial of the OX40 agonist ivuxolimab. The DNA sequence is as follows: TGTGCCAGCTCACCTACTAGCGGGGCCTCAGATACGCAGTATTTT. This codes for CASSPTSGASDTQYF.